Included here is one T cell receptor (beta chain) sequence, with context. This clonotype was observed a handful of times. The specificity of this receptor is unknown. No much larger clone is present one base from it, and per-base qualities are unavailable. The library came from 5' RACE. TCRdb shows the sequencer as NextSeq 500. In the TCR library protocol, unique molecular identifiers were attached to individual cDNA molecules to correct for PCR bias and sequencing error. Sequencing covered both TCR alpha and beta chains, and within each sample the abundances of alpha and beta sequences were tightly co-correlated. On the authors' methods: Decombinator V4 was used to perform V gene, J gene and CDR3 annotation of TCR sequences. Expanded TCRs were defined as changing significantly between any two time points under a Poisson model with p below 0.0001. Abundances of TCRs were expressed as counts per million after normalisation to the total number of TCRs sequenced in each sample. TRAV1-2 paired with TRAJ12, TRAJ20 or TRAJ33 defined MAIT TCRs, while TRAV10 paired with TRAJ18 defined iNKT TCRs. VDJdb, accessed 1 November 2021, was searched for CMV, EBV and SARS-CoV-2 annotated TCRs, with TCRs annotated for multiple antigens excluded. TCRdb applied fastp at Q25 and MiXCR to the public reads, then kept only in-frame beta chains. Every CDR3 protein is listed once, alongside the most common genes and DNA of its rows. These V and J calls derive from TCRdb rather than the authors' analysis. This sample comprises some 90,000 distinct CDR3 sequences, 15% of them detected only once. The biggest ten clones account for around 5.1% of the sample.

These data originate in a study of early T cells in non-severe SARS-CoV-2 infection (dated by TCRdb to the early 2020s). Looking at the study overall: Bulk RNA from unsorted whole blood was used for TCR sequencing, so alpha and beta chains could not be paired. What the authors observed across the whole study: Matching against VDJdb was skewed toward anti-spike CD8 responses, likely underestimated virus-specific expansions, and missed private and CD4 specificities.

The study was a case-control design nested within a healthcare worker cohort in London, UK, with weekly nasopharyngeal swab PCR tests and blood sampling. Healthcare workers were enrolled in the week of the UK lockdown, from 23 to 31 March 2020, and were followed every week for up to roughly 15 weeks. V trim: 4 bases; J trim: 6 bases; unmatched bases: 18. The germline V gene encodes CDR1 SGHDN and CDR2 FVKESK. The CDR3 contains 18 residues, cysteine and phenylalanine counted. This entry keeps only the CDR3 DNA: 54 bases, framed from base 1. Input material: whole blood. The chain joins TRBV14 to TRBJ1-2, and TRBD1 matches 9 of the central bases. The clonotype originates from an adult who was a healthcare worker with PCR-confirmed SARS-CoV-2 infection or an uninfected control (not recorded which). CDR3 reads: CASSLYPGQGLGWDGYTF. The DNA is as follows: TGTGCCAGCAGCCTTTATCCGGGACAGGGATTAGGCTGGGATGGCTACACCTTC.